This T cell receptor (beta chain) was profiled in a study of T cells after yellow fever vaccination. Study outcomes and limitations: Post-booster repertoires again held most primary-vaccination clones (approximately 96% CD4, 88% CD8). The secondary T-cell response peaked on day 5, not day 15, but was weaker.

Many counts were recorded for this clonotype. The CDR3 is 14 residues long. Germline values: CDR1 MNHEY, CDR2 SVGAGI. The V gene lost 0 bases and the J gene lost 7 bases, with 10 bases spanning the gap. TCR cDNA was made by 5'RACE template switching, adding a universal primer site and UMIs. One entry per CDR3 protein, called by TCRdb with MiXCR from the 5' RACE reads. Here the sample spans 5,500 to 7,000 distinct CDR3 sequences, about 6% being singletons. Sample: PBMCs, either bulk or a sorted T-cell subset (CD4+, CD8+, memory, or dextramer-sorted; not recorded which), taken about 2 weeks after the first yellow fever vaccination. The origin of this receptor is a man between 18 and 35 years old who received the YFV17D yellow fever vaccine. The chain uses TRBV6-5 and TRBJ2-1, with D unclear. The CDR3 coding sequence is TGTGCCAGCAGTTACTCCGCCTTGTATAATGAGCAGTTCTTC. Translated: CASSYSALYNEQFF.